This T cell receptor (beta chain) was observed in a study of blood T cell repertoires in COVID-19. This clone was recorded only once. Germline CDR1 and CDR2: LGHNA and YSLEER. V was clipped by 3 bases and J by 4 bases, with 18 bases between them. The CDR3 runs to 17 residues. In the study's own analysis: Amplifying reference gene primers gave estimates of nucleated cell counts. Measured with immunoSEQ multiplex PCR; TCRdb has only the in-frame clones, and not every one. The DNA gave D and trimming, while V, J and clone size come from that table. The data contain approximately 71,000 clones, approximately 80% of them singletons.

The sample taken for sequencing was peripheral blood. The chain links TRBV4-3 to TRBJ1-4; tentative D call: TRBD1 (6 bases). The source is a human donor in a cohort sampled during active COVID-19. CDR3 nucleotides: TGCGCCAGCAGCCAGAGCGTCGGGGGGCAGGTTAATGAAAAACTGTTTTTT. Its protein is CASSQSVGGQVNEKLFF.